The 5 T cell receptor beta chains presented below share a single source sample, sequenced in a study of blood T cells in healthy people across ages. For the second PCR, which ran for roughly 6 to 11 cycles, a sample-barcoded 5' primer and a J-beta primer mix were used. TCRdb re-analysed the 5' RACE reads in MiXCR, keeping a single row per CDR3 protein. The sample lists 600,000 or so distinct CDR3 sequences; about 30% were seen once. The source material was blood. Every receptor here comes from a woman aged 80 or over in good health.

This clonotype has a count of ten or more. The chain joins TRBV7-9 to TRBJ2-7; either TRBD1 or TRBD2 may supply D (5 bases each). This CDR3 has 15 amino acids. V was pared by 5 bases and J by 5 bases, with 19 bases between. Germline V lookup: CDR1 SEHNR, CDR2 FQNEAQ (reference sequence). The CDR3, as DNA: TGTGCCAGCAGCCCTAGGAGCGCCGGGGACCACGAGCAGTACTTC. Protein: CASSPRSAGDHEQYF.

Many counts were recorded for this clonotype. A much more abundant neighbour one base away suggests this may be a read error. This rearrangement joins TRBV7-2 to TRBJ2-5, with 13 nucleotides matching TRBD2. Per germline, CDR1 SGHTA and CDR2 FQGNSA. This CDR3 region has 16 residues. J lost 11 bases, V lost 5 bases, and 14 bases had no gene match. CDR3 sequence (DNA): TGTGCCAGCAGCCCCGGACTAGCGGGGGCCCTGGGGGAGCAGTACTTC. Protein sequence: CASSPGLAGALGEQYF.

This clonotype was seen ten or more times. This rearrangement joins TRBV5-1 to TRBJ1-6, with 7 bases that match TRBD1. Germline V gene data show CDR1 as SGHRS and CDR2 as YFSETQ. Trimming took 4 bases from V and 7 from J; bases not matched to a gene: 5. The CDR3 sequence is 14 residues long. The DNA for the CDR3 is TGCGCCAGCAGCCCGGGACAGCGAAATTCACCCCTCCACTTT. The encoded protein is CASSPGQRNSPLHF.

Regarding this clonotype: A much larger clone sits a single nucleotide away, making a read error possible. This chain uses TRBV20-1 with TRBJ2-5; no clear D gene. In germline, CDR1 is DFQATT, CDR2 SNEGSKA (reference sequence). The CDR3 runs 13 residues. V lost 3 bases, J lost 7 bases, and 15 bases lay in between. CDR3 loop: CSARGMVRGTQYF. The CDR3 DNA reads as TGCAGTGCTAGGGGTATGGTGCGCGGGACCCAGTACTTC.

This clonotype was seen repeatedly, ten times or more. The chain joins TRBV12-1 to TRBJ1-2; the table's D call, TRBD1, has no DNA check behind it. TRBV12-1 is noted as a pseudogene. There are 13 residues in the CDR3. Here the CDR3 reads CASGVWGREGYTF. The CDR3 DNA follows: TGTGCCAGCGGCGTATGGGGCCGCGAAGGCTACACCTTC.